This T cell receptor beta chain appears in the sequencing data of a study of blood T cell repertoires in COVID-19 (dated by TCRdb to about 2020). For the wider study: Samples covering the acute and convalescent phases of COVID-19 were provided by collaborators in the United States, Italy and Spain. The prospective study material was composed of cDNA or gDNA derived from T cells, B-cell-depleted T cells, or PBMCs. Deeply sampled blood TCRbeta repertoires from subjects exposed to, actively infected with, or recovered from COVID-19 were included in the dataset. The repertoires were released in a freely available public database meant as a resource for research on the immune response to SARS-CoV-2. Samples came from the ongoing ImmuneRACE study (first 160 participants) plus 1,254 subjects from 6 global collaborators. Nearly every sample came with metadata listing a de-identified subject ID, COVID-19 status, age in years and sex. HLA class I and class II types, where available, came from metadata supplied by the sample provider rather than from assay-based typing. What the authors observed across the whole study: The amount of clinical and demographic metadata varied by source and participant and was provided uncurated.

Whole blood was collected in K2EDTA tubes by collaborating institutions according to the institutions' own protocols. For TCRbeta analysis, collaborators shipped samples as frozen whole blood, isolated PBMCs, or DNA extracted from either of those sample types. The immunoSEQ Assay, a bias-controlled multiplex PCR, was used to amplify TCRbeta CDR3 regions from genomic DNA. As for the original processing: Within the assay, amplification of reference gene primers was used to estimate how many nucleated cells each sample contained. Sequence reads were collapsed and filtered to measure the absolute abundance of every unique TCRbeta CDR3 rearrangement. For each sample, productive Simpson clonality was calculated by taking the square root of Simpson's diversity index across productive rearrangements. Imported from immuneACCESS, the table was reduced by TCRdb to in-frame sequences with V and J called. These copies leave out some clones; in studies compared against another copy, an unresolved V gene accounts for under half, and the cause of the remainder is not known. For V, J and clone size, that table is used; D and trimming come from the DNA. For this sample the table gives about 220,000 clones, of which 60% to 85% were detected only once. 5.5% to 8.5% of the sample lies in the top ten.

Per the germline V gene (reference sequence), SGHKS is the CDR1 and YYEKEE is the CDR2. The trim is 4 bases for V and 4 bases for J, with a gap of 17 bases between the germline ends. The CDR3 spans 16 residues, from the cysteine through the phenylalanine. Only the CDR3 region is kept as DNA, spanning 48 bases read in frame from base 1. Details on this clone: No antigen is known for it. No much larger clone is present one base from it, and per-base qualities are unavailable.

The clonotype originates from a woman aged 70 to 79 with acute or convalescent COVID-19. The sample comprised peripheral blood. The chain is made from TRBV5-5 and TRBJ2-2, with the D gene too uncertain to name. Here the CDR3 is given as CASSPIGRSLTGELFF. The nucleotide sequence is TGTGCCAGCAGCCCGATAGGCAGGTCCCTCACCGGGGAGCTGTTTTTT.